This note documents a single T cell receptor (beta chain) sequence. The gene symbols are mouse symbols. The CDR3 is cut off 4 residues early in the read; its end comes from the germline J gene. The sample comes from a study of CD8+ T cells in alopecia areata. This CDR3 has 15 residues. Germline values: CDR1 NSHNY, CDR2 SYGAGN. V gave up 3 bases and J gave up 5 bases; unmatched junction bases: 2. In each case, RNA was isolated and then reverse transcribed into cDNA as the sequencing template. Profiled with immunoSEQ multiplex PCR; TCRdb holds only in-frame clones, not every one. The sample was found to contain around 290,000 clones, and every one recurs. After pooling, cutaneous lymph node cells were sorted with CD4, CD8alpha, NKG2D, NKG2ACE and other markers.

The sequence was obtained from a C3H/HeJ mouse with alopecia areata. MHC haplotype of the mouse line: H2-k. V is TRBV13-1 and J is TRBJ2-1; 13 positions match TRBD2. Input material: CD4+ T cells sorted from a lymph node. The CDR3 loop is CASSGGLGGNAEQFF. The DNA read from the CDR3 is TGTGCCAGCAGTGGGGGACTGGGGGGGAATGCT.